Listed below are T cell receptor beta chains from one sample, sequenced in a study of CD8+CD57+ T cells in acquired aplastic anemia. TCRdb passed the reads through MiXCR, listing each CDR3 protein once. In the table there are 210,000 or so distinct CDR3 sequences, around 50% of which are singletons. Sequencing input: sorted CD4+, CD8+, or CD8+CD57+ T cells (not recorded which) from PBMCs. The origin of the receptors is a human donor with aplastic anemia. CDR3s include the opening cysteine and the closing phenylalanine or tryptophan. Each record gives: D gene, clone size, J gene, V gene, CDR3 DNA, CDR3 protein. D genes are given only for firm matches. Where a row states a size, it is once, few, many or the class of an expanded clone; other rows omit it.

-	many	TRBJ2-3	TRBV29-1	TGCAGCGTCACAACGACAGCACCCACAGATACGCAGTATTTT	CSVTTTAPTDTQYF
-	many	TRBJ2-1	TRBV11-3	TGTGCCAGCAGCTTAGCCCCAGACGGGTACAATGAGCAGTTCTTC	CASSLAPDGYNEQFF
TRBD1	-	TRBJ1-1	TRBV7-8	TGTGCCAGCAGCGACGGACAGGGAGTCGCCATTGAAGCTTTCTTT	CASSDGQGVAIEAFF
-	-	TRBJ1-4	TRBV7-9	TGTGCCAGCAGCTTAAACCCAGGGCAAGGTGAAAAACTGTTTTTT	CASSLNPGQGEKLFF
-	once	TRBJ2-3	TRBV7-9	TGTGCCAGCAGCCTCTCAGGGGCGGGGAGCACAGATACGCAGTATTTT	CASSLSGAGSTDTQYF
-	many	TRBJ1-5	TRBV2	TGTGCCAGCGCCCGGGAAGCGATGGGGGTGAGCAATCAGCCCCAGCATTTT	CASAREAMGVSNQPQHF
-	-	TRBJ2-7	TRBV2	TGTGCCAGCAGTCCGATCTACGAGCAGTACTTC	CASSPIYEQYF
TRBD1	-	TRBJ1-3	TRBV20-1	TGCAGTGCTAGAAACCCGGGACAGGGGGTGGAGGGAAACACCATATATTTT	CSARNPGQGVEGNTIYF
-	-	TRBJ2-3	TRBV6-5	TGTGCCAGCAGTTACTCTGCGTTAGGGGCTGGCCCAGATACGCAGTATTTT	CASSYSALGAGPDTQYF
-	-	TRBJ2-5	TRBV2	TGTGCCAGAGTGGGACTCCTAGAAGAGACCCAGTACTTC	CARVGLLEETQYF
-	-	TRBJ1-2	TRBV7-2	TGTGCCAGCAGCTTATCCCAGTCGGTGGAGCGGACCTTC	CASSLSQSVERTF
TRBD2	many	TRBJ2-5	TRBV20-1	TGCAGTGCCCCTGGACTAGCGGGGGGGGCCCAAGAGACCCAGTACTTC	CSAPGLAGGAQETQYF
TRBD1	-	TRBJ2-7	TRBV5-1	TGCGCCAGCAGCGTGGGACAGGGGATGTACGAGCAGTACTTC	CASSVGQGMYEQYF
TRBD2	many	TRBJ2-1	TRBV5-1	TGCGCCAGCAGCTTGGTCCTAGCGGGGGGGCCGGGGCAGTTCTTC	CASSLVLAGGPGQFF
TRBD1	many	TRBJ1-1	TRBV7-8	TGTGCCAGCAGCTTAGGTGACAGGGGGGGGACTGAAGCTTTCTTT	CASSLGDRGGTEAFF